This TCR beta chain is drawn from a study of T cell responses to AZD1222 COVID-19 vaccine. Trimming removed 0 bases at V and 3 bases at J, with 9 bases between. Germline V gives CDR1 SGHRS, CDR2 YFSETQ. The CDR3 spans 14 residues. Sequencing used immunoSEQ multiplex PCR; TCRdb keeps in-frame clones, though not all of them. The sample includes about 140,000 clones, approximately 90% of them seen just once. Sequenced material: peripheral blood, taken on day 0 of AZD1222 vaccination. This sequence was found in an adult in good health. This chain joins TRBV5-1 and TRBJ1-2; D gene ambiguous. The CDR3 spells CASSLVSGHYGYTF. The CDR3, as DNA: TGCGCCAGCAGCTTGGTCTCGGGCCACTATGGCTACACCTTC.